This T cell receptor beta chain emerged from a study of STAT5B mutations in CD4+ large granular lymphocyte leukemia. This CDR3 region has 15 residues. Germline lookup yields CDR1 PRHDT and CDR2 FYEKMQ (reference sequence). Trimming removed 7 bases at V and 5 bases at J, with 21 bases between. Original handling: The detection floor for productive clonotype frequency was 2.59 x 10-5. Clones were read by immunoSEQ multiplex PCR, and TCRdb kept only the in-frame ones, dropping some. V and J calls and clone size are given by that table; D and trimming were obtained from the DNA. The sample has 25,000 to 30,000 clones; around 78% are singletons. Worth noting for this clone: Antigen unknown.

Notes on the study in general: Patient CD4-sorted repertoires looked more clonal than healthy CD4+ repertoires, even without putative leukemic clones. TRBV06-family usage was enriched in top patient clones (8/27) versus controls (2/35).

Material: CD4+ T cells from blood buffy coats. The chain has TRBV13 and TRBJ2-7; TRBD1 is a possible D gene (6 bases). This receptor was taken from a human donor in good health. The CDR3 sequence: CASTSRGRGDNEQYV. In nucleotides, the CDR3 is TGTGCCAGCACCTCCCGCGGCAGGGGCGACAACGAGCAGTACGTC.